The rows below give T cell receptor beta chains drawn from one sample of a study of blood T cell repertoires in COVID-19. Sequencing used immunoSEQ multiplex PCR; TCRdb keeps in-frame clones, though not all of them. The table has around 290,000 clones, roughly 87% seen once. Sequencing used PBMCs or T cells enriched from blood (not recorded which). These receptors all stem from a woman aged 25 to 39 who had recovered from COVID-19. CDR3s include the opening cysteine and the closing phenylalanine or tryptophan. Each record gives: V gene, clone size, CDR3 protein. Some rows mark clone size as missing; the rest say once, few, many or name a class of expanded clone.

TRBV7-9	NA	CASSLRENQPQHF
TRBV10-3	NA	CAISESDFYEQYF
TRBV30	NA	CAWSPPGLAGALSYNEQFF
TRBV27	NA	CASSSTHTYEQYF
TRBV9	once	CASSPRGSKVYEQYF
TRBV7-3	NA	CASSLNDKGGDTEAFF
TRBV10-3	NA	CAIKGTGSSYNSPLHF
TRBV5-8	NA	CASTTSFYNEQFF
TRBV7-2	NA	CASSLSGGNSPLHF
TRBV29-1	NA	CSVEAEIYNEQFF
TRBV4-1	NA	CASSLQGGSRRPYNEQFF
TRBV6-1	NA	CASSDGTAYNSPLHF
TRBV15	NA	CATSSPSGGAGETQYF
TRBV11-2	once	CASSLDRTSEKLFF
TRBV28	NA	CASSLLGQARGKNIQYF
TRBV7-6	NA	CASSPRGGEGGTDTQYF
TRBV2	NA	CASIVLAGAPNNEQFF
TRBV2	NA	CASSGTATNEKLFF
TRBV11-1	NA	CASSPRDRGYYGYTF
TRBV5-1	NA	CASSLEGNNEQFF
TRBV19	NA	CASRNLGQGNEQYF
TRBV2	NA	CASRPTVGTEAFF
TRBV2	few	CASSVQNTEAFF
TRBV7-9	NA	CASSSPRTSGYTDTQYF
TRBV7-3	NA	CASSSQGTSDEQFF
TRBV30	NA	CAWSVRATGSSPLHF
TRBV5-8	NA	CASSRGTGGEAQHF
TRBV5-1	NA	CASSLAGGAEEQYF
TRBV6-1	NA	CASSERGTGGSYNEQFF
TRBV18	NA	CASSASMTDFLKHF
TRBV5-1	NA	CASSETGSGDTQYF
TRBV5-1	NA	CASSPEGQDYNEQFF
TRBV29-1	NA	CSAIGDRAINYGYTF
TRBV24-1	NA	CATSVGGRGRDTQYF
TRBV5-1	NA	CASSLGDREVNEQFF
TRBV27	few	CASSLIKGQGDYGYTF
TRBV12-5	once	CASGLETGAGYTF
TRBV27	once	CASSLSRAASSYEQYF
TRBV6-5	NA	CASSYLLNSPLHF
TRBV9	NA	CASQAGGNTEAFF
TRBV15	NA	CATSRGSKNYNQPQHF
TRBV20-1	NA	CSASNRQVVLYEQYF
TRBV7-9	NA	CASSPTGLAGETQYF
TRBV7-9	NA	CASSLTSGVSYEQYF
TRBV27	NA	CASSSSPFPGLAQETQYF
TRBV4-1	NA	CASSPDQVGAYEQYF
TRBV5-1	NA	CASSTPGQLYNEQFF
TRBV6-5	NA	CASSTGTSEIF
TRBV6-5	NA	CAGRDRGPGGYTF
TRBV2	NA	CASNRDRGLTQYF